This TCR beta chain was sequenced in a study of OX40 agonist ivuxolimab in advanced cancers. Study summary: Eligibility admitted prior anti-PD-1, anti-PD-L1 or anti-CTLA-4 therapy; roughly 40% had some. Study-wide points: The specificity for antigen of the expanded peripheral T cells was not determined.

Profiled with immunoSEQ multiplex PCR; TCRdb holds only in-frame clones, not every one. Counted here are fewer than 65,000 clones, 80% to 90% occurring once; the ten biggest clones make up 1.4%. A word on this clone: What it binds is unknown.

Trimming took 7 bases from V and 4 from J, leaving 17 bases between them. CDR1 and CDR2 from the germline V gene are SEHNR and FQNEAQ (reference sequence). The CDR3 loop spans 15 amino acids. This rearrangement joins TRBV7-9 to TRBJ1-3; the D gene is possibly TRBD1 (5 bases). The TCR sequence derives from an adult with an advanced solid tumor such as melanoma, head and neck, liver or kidney cancer. Sequencing used CD4+ or CD8+ T cells sorted from blood, obtained in a trial of the OX40 agonist ivuxolimab. The CDR3 loop reads CASTPYLAGGNTIYF. As DNA, the CDR3 is TGTGCCAGCACCCCATACTTGGCAGGGGGAAACACCATATATTTT.